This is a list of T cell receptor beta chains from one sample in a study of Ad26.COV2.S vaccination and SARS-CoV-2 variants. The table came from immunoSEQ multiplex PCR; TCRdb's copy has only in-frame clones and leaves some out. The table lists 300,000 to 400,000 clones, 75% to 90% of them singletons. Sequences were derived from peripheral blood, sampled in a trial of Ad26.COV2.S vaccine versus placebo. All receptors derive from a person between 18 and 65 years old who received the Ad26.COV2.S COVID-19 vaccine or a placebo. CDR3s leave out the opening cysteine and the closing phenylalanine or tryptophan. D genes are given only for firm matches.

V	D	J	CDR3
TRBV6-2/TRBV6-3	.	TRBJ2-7	ASSLRGPVYEQY
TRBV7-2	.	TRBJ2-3	ASSFGPWGTDTQY
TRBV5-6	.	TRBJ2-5	ASSTSEDGGPETQY
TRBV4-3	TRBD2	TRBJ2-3	ASSQAGLAGDTDTQY
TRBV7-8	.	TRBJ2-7	ASSPINGNYEQY
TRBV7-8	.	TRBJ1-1	ASSRSGQNTEAF
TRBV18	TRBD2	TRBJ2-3	ASSAGLAGTTDTQY
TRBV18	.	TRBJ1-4	ASSPFGGRDEKLF
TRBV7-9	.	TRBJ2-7	ASSLGGQGLGEQY
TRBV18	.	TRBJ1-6	ASSPDRNSPLH
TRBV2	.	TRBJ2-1	ASGQTYNEQF
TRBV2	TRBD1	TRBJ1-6	ASSSRTGNLH
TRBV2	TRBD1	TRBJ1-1	ASTQPTGYTEAF
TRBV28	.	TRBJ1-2	ASSLGTIGYGYT
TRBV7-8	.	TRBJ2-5	ASSTGTSRLWTQY
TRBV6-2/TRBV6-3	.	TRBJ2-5	ASSRGGGQKGH
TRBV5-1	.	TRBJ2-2	ASTSGWRLNTGELF
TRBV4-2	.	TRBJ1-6	ASSRQADGSYNSPLH
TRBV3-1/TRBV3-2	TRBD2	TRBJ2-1	ASSHTGTSGGSEQF
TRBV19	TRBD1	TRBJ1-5	ASRGGQGIDLNQPQH
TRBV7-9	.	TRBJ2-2	ASSLHSATNTGELF
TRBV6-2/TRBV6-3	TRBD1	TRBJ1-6	ASSGTGIRDSPLH